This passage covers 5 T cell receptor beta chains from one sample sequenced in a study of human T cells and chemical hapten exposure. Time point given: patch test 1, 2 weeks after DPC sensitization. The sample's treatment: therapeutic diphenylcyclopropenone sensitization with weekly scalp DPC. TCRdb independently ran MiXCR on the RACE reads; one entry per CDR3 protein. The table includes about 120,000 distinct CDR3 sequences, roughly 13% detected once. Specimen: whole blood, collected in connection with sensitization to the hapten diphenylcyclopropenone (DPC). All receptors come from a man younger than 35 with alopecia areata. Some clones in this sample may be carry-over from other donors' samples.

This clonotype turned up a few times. The CDR3 loop reads CSVERVTGTPNYGYTF. The CDR3 DNA follows: TGCAGCGTTGAGAGGGTGACCGGGACCCCTAACTATGGCTACACCTTC. The chain has TRBV29-1 and TRBJ1-2; D possibly corresponds to TRBD1 (5 bases). The CDR3 is made up of 16 amino acids. Germline CDR1 is SQVTM and CDR2 is ANQGSEA. V was shortened by 3 bases and J by 0 bases, with 17 bases between the two germline ends.

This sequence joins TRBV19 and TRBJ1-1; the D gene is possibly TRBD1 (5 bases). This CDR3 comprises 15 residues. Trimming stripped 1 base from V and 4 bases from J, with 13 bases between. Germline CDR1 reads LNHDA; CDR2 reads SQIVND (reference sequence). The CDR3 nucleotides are TGTGCCAGTAGTATAGGTGTCGGAGGGACCACTGAAGCTTTCTTT. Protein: CASSIGVGGTTEAFF.

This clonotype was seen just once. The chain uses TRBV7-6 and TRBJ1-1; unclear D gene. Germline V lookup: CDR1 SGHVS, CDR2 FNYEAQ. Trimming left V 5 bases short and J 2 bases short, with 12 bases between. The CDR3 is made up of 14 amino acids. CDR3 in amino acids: CASSRGGSNTEAFF. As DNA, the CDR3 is TGTGCCAGCAGCCGCGGAGGCAGCAACACTGAAGCTTTCTTT.

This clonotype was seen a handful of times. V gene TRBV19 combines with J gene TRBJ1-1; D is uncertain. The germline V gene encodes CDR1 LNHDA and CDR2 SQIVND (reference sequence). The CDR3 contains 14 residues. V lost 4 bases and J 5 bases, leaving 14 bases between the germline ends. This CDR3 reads CASSTPGKWTEAFF. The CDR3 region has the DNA TGTGCCAGTAGTACCCCCGGGAAGTGGACTGAAGCTTTCTTT. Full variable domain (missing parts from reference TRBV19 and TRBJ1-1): DGGITQSPKYLFRKEGQNVTLSCEQNLNHDAMYWYRQDPGQGLRLIYYSQIVNDFQKGDIAEGYSVSREKKESFPLTVTSAQKNPTAFYLCASSTPGKWTEAFFGQGTRLTVV.

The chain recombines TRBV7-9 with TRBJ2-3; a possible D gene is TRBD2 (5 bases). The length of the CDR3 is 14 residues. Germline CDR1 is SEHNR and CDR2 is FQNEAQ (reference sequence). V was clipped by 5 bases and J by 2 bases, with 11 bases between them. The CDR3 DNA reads TGTGCCAGCAGCCCTGGACTTTACACAGATACGCAGTATTTT. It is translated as CASSPGLYTDTQYF.